These T cell receptor beta chains were read from a single sample in a study of blood T cell repertoires in COVID-19. TCRdb's table, derived via immunoSEQ multiplex PCR, lists solely in-frame clones and lacks some. This sample has some 150,000 clones; around 87% occur once, and the top ten carry over 3.5%. Material for sequencing was peripheral blood. The receptors derive from a man aged 18-30 years with active or convalescent COVID-19. Each CDR3 is given with its conserved first and last residue. A D gene is named only where the DNA matches it firmly.

>-|TRBV29-1
CSLQGHNEQFF
>-|TRBV10-3
CAIRLTGKDSPLHF
>-|TRBV24-1
CATSAYGQNYGYTF
>TRBD2|TRBV6-2/TRBV6-3
CASSYSVAGAVETQYF
>-|TRBV5-1
CASSLAKLGNTGELFF
>TRBD2|TRBV5-6
CASSPSTSGSTDTQYF
>-|TRBV6-1
CASSEVTLSNQPQHF
>-|TRBV6-5
CASMGYGHLNTEAFF
>-|TRBV15
CATSNRFPRGYTF
>-|TRBV10-3
CAIKGTGFNSPLHF